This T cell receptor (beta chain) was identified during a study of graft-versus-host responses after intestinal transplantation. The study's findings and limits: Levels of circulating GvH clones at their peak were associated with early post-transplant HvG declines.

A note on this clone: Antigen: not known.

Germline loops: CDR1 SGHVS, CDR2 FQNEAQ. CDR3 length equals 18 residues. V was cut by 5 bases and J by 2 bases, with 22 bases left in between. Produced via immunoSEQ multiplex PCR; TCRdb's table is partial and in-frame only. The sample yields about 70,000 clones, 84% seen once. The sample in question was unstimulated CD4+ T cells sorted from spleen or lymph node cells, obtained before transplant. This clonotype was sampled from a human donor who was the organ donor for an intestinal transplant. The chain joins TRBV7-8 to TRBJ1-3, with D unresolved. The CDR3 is CASSVPPSRGHPGNTIYF. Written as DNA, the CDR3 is TGTGCCAGCAGCGTACCCCCCTCCCGCGGTCACCCTGGAAACACCATATATTTT.